The clone carrying this TCR beta chain was recorded a few times. Its antigen is not known. Making use of molecular barcodes, quantitative 5'-RACE generated TCR beta libraries. One entry per CDR3 protein results from TCRdb running MiXCR on the 5' RACE reads. The data contain more than 250,000 distinct CDR3 sequences, 9.5% to 13% of them singletons. The record originates from a study of CD8 T cells in ankylosing spondylitis. Study observations and caveats: A TCR beta motif of under 10 highly homologous variants appeared characteristic of ankylosing spondylitis blood.

The CDR3 loop spans 15 amino acids. Germline V CDR1 and CDR2: DFQATT, SNEGSKA (reference sequence). Unmatched junction bases numbered 3, after V lost 0 bases and J lost 7 bases. The receptor was isolated from a female donor with ankylosing spondylitis or in good health (not recorded which). The rearrangement uses TRBV20-1 and TRBJ2-1; 13 nucleotides agree with TRBD2. Sequencing was done on a sample of blood, either unsorted or a sorted T cell fraction (not recorded which). The CDR3 loop is CSARETSGRVNEQFF. Written as DNA, the CDR3 is TGCAGTGCTAGAGAAACTAGCGGGAGGGTGAATGAGCAGTTCTTC.